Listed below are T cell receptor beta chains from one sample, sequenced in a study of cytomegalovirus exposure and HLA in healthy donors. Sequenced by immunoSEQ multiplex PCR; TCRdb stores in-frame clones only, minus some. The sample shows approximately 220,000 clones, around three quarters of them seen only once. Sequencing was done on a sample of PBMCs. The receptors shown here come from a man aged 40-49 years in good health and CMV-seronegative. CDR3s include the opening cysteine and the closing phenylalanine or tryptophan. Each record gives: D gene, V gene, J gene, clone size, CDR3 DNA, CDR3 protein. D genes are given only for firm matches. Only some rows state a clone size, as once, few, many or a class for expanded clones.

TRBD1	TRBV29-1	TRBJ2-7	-	TGCAGCGTTGAAGGGACAGGGGGAAACGAGCAGTACTTC	CSVEGTGGNEQYF
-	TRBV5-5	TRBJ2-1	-	TGTGCCAGCAGCGCCGGGGATGGGGATGAGCAGTTCTTC	CASSAGDGDEQFF
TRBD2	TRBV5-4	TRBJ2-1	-	TGTGCCAGCAGCCCGAGGGGGACTAGCGGAGGCTCCTACAATGAGCAGTTCTTC	CASSPRGTSGGSYNEQFF
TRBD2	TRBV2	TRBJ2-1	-	TGTGCCAGCAGTGTAGGCACCGGGAGGGAGCAGTTCTTC	CASSVGTGREQFF
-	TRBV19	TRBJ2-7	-	TGTGCCAGTAGTATAGCCCTAGCCCCCTACGAGCAGTACTTC	CASSIALAPYEQYF
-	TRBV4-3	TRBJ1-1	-	TGCGCCAGCAGCCAAGACAGGGCCCCGAACACTGAAGCTTTCTTT	CASSQDRAPNTEAFF
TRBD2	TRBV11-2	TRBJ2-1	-	TGTGCCAGCAGCCCTTTTGGTAGCGGGAACTACAATGAGCAGTTCTTC	CASSPFGSGNYNEQFF
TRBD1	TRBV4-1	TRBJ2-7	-	TGCGCCAGCAGCTTCGGACAGGGCTACGAGCAGTACTTC	CASSFGQGYEQYF
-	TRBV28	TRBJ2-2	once	TGTGCCAGCAGTCAACAGGGCCGGGAGCTGTTTTTT	CASSQQGRELFF
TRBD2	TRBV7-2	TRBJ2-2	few	TGTGCCAGCAGCTTAACAGCGGGGGTCAACACCGGGGAGCTGTTTTTT	CASSLTAGVNTGELFF